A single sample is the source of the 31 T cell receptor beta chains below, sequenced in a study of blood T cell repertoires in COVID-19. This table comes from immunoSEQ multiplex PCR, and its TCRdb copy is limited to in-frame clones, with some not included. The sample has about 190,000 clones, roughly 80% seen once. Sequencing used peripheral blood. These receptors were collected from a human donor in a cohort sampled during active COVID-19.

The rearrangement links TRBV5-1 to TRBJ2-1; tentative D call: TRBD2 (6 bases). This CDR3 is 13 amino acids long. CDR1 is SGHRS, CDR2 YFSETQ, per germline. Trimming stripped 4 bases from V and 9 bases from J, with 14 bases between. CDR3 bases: TGCGCCAGCAGCCCACGCTCCGGGAGTGAGCAGTTCTTC. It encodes CASSPRSGSEQFF.

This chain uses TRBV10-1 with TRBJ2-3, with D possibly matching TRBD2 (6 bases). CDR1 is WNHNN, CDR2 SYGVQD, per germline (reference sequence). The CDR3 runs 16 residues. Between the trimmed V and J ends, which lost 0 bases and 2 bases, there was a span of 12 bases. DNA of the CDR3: TGCGCCAGCAGTGAGTCGGGGGGAGTAACCACAGATACGCAGTATTTT. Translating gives CASSESGGVTTDTQYF.

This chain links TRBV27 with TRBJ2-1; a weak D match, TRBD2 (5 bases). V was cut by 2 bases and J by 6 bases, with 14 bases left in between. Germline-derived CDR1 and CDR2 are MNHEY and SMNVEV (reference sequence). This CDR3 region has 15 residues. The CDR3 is CASSLGGFGGNEQFF. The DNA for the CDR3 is TGTGCCAGCAGTTTAGGCGGGTTTGGCGGCAATGAGCAGTTCTTC.

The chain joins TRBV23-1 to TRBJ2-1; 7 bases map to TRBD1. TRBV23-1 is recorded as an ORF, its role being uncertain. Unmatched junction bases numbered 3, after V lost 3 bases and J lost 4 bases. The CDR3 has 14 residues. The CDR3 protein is CASSHGTEYNEQFF. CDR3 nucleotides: TGCGCCAGCAGTCATGGGACAGAATACAATGAGCAGTTCTTC.

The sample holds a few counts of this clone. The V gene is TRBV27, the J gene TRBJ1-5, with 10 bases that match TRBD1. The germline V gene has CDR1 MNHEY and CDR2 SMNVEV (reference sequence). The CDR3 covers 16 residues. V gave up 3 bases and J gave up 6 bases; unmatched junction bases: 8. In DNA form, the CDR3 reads TGTGCCAGCAGTTTGTACCTCGGGACAGGGGCTCAGCCCCAGCATTTT. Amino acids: CASSLYLGTGAQPQHF.

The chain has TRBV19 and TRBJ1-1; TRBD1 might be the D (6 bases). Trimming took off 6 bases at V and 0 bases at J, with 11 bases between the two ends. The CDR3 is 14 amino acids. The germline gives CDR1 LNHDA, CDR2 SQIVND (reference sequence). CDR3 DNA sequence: TGTGCCAGTAGCCAGGGGCGTGTGAACACTGAAGCTTTCTTT. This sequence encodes CASSQGRVNTEAFF.

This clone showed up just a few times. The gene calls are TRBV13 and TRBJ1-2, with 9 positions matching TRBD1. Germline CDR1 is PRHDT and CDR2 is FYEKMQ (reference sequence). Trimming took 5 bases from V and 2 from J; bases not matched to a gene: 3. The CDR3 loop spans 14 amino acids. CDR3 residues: CASSPGQGNYGYTF. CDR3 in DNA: TGTGCCAGCAGCCCCGGACAGGGGAACTATGGCTACACCTTC.

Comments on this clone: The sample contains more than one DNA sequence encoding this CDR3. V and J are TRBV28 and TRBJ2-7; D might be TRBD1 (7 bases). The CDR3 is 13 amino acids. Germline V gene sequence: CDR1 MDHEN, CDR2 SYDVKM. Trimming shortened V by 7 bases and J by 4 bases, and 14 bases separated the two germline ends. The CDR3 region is CASTRGATYEQYF. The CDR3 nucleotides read TGTGCCAGCACCAGGGGGGCCACTTACGAGCAGTACTTC.

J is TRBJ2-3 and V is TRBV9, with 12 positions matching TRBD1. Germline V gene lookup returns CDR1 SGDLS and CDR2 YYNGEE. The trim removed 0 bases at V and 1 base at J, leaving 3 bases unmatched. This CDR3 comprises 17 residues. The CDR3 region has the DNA TGTGCCAGCAGCGTAGTGGGACAGGGGGCTGGCACAGATACGCAGTATTTT. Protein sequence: CASSVVGQGAGTDTQYF.

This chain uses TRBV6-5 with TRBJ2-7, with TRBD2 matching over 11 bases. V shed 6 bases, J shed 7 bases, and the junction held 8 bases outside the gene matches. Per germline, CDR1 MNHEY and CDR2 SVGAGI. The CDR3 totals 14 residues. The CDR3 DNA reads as TGTGCCAGCAGCGCCGGGACTAGCGGCCGTGAGCAGTACGTC. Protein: CASSAGTSGREQYV.

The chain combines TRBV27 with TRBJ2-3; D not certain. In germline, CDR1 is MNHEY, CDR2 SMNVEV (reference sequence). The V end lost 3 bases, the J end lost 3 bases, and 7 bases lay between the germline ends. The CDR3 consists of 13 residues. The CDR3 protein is CASSLRFTDTQYF. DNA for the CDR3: TGTGCCAGCAGTTTGAGGTTTACAGATACGCAGTATTTT.

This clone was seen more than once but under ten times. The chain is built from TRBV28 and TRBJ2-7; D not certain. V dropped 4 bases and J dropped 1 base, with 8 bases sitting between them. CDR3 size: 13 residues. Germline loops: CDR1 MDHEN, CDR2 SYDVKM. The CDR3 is CASSSGSSYEQYF. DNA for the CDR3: TGTGCCAGCAGTTCCGGTTCATCCTACGAGCAGTACTTC. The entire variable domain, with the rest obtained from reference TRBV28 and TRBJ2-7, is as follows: DVKVTQSSRYLVKRTGEKVFLECVQDMDHENMFWYRQDPGLGLRLIYFSYDVKMKEKGDIPEGYSVSREKKERFSLILESASTNQTSMYLCASSSGSSYEQYFGPGTRLTVT.

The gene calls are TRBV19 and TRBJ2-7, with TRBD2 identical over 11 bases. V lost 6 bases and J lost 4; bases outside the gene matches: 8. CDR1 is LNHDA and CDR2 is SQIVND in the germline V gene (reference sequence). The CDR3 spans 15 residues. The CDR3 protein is CASRSKLAGEYEQYF. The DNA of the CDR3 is TGTGCCAGTAGAAGTAAACTAGCGGGAGAGTACGAGCAGTACTTC.

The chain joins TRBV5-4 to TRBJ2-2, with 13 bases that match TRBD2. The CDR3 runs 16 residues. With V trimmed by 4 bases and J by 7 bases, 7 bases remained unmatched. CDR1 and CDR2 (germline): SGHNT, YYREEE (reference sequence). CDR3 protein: CASSKGLAGVGGELFF. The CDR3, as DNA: TGTGCCAGCAGCAAAGGACTAGCGGGAGTCGGCGGGGAGCTGTTTTTT.

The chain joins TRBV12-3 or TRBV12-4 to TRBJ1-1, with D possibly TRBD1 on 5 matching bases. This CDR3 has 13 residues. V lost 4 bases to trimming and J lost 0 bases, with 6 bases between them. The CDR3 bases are TGTGCCAGCAGTTCGACAGTGAACACTGAAGCTTTCTTT. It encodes CASSSTVNTEAFF.

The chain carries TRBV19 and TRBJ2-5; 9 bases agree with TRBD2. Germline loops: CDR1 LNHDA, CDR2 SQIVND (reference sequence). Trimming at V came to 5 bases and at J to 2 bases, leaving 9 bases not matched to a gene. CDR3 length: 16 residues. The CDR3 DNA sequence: TGTGCCAGTAGTGGCCGCCTAGCGGGACCTCAAGAGACCCAGTACTTC. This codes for CASSGRLAGPQETQYF.

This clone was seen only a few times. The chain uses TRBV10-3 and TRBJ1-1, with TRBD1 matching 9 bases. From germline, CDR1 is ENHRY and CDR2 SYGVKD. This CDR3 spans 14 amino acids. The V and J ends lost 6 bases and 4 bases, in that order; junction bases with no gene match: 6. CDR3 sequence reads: CAISGDRESTEAFF. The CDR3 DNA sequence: TGTGCCATCAGCGGGGACAGGGAAAGCACTGAAGCTTTCTTT.

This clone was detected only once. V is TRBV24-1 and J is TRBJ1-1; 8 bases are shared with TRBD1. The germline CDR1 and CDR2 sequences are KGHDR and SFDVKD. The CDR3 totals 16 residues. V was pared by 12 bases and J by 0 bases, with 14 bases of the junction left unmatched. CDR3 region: CAAPEEGQAVNTEAFF. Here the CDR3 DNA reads TGTGCCGCCCCCGAGGAGGGACAGGCCGTGAACACTGAAGCTTTCTTT.

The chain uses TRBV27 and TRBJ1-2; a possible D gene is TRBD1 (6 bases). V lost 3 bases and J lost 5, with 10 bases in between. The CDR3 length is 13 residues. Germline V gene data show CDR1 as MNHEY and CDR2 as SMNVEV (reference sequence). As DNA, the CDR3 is TGTGCCAGCAGTTTCGGACAGAGGTATGGCTACACCTTC. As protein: CASSFGQRYGYTF.

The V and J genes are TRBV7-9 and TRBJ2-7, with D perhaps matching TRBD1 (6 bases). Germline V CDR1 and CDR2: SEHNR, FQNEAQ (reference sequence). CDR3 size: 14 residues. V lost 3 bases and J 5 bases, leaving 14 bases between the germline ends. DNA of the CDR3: TGTGCCAGCAGCTTTAAAACAGGGAACCACGAGCAGTACGTC. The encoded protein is CASSFKTGNHEQYV.

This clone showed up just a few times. CDR3 coding DNA: TGTGCCAGTAGAGCGGGGAGCTCTGGAAACACCATATATTTT. Amino acids: CASRAGSSGNTIYF. J is TRBJ1-3 and V is TRBV19; no firm D call. CDR1 LNHDA and CDR2 SQIVND come from the germline V gene (reference sequence). This CDR3 contains 14 residues. V was trimmed by 6 bases and J by 0 bases, leaving 9 bases between them.

CDR3: CASSLEVTSYEQYF. CDR3 sequence (DNA): TGTGCCAGCAGCTTAGAGGTGACTAGCTACGAGCAGTACTTC. The chain is built from TRBV7-8 and TRBJ2-7; D might be TRBD2 (6 bases). V was trimmed by 1 base and J by 3 bases, leaving 10 bases between them. CDR3 size: 14 residues. CDR1 and CDR2 from the germline V gene are SGHVS and FQNEAQ.

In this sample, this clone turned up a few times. CDR3 residues: CASSARTGNSPLHF. CDR3 in DNA: TGTGCCAGCAGCGCCCGGACGGGGAATTCACCCCTCCACTTT. This chain links TRBV2 with TRBJ1-6; D not certain. The CDR3 length is 14 residues. Trimming pared 6 bases from V and 7 bases from J, leaving 13 bases between. Germline V gives CDR1 SNHLY, CDR2 FYNNEI.

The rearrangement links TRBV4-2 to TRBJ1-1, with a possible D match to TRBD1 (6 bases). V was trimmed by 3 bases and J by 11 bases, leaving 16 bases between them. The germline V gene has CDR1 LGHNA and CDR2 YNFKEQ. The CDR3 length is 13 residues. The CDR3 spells CASSQTGTGDAFF. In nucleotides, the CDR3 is TGTGCCAGCAGCCAGACAGGTACAGGCGACGCTTTCTTT.

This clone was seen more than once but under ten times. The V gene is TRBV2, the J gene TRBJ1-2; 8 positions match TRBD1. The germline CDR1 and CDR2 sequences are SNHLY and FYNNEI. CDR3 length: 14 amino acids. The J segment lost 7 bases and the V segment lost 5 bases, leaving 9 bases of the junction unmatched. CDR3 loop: CASSSRGQYVGYTF. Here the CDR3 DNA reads TGTGCCAGCAGTAGCAGGGGGCAATATGTTGGCTACACCTTC.

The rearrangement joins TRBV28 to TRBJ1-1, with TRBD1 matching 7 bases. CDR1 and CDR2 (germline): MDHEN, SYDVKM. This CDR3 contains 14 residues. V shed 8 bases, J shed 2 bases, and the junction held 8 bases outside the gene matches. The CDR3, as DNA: TGTGCCAGCGGATTGACAGGGAGAAACACTGAAGCTTTCTTT. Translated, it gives CASGLTGRNTEAFF. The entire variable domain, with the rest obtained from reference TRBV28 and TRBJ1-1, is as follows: DVKVTQSSRYLVKRTGEKVFLECVQDMDHENMFWYRQDPGLGLRLIYFSYDVKMKEKGDIPEGYSVSREKKERFSLILESASTNQTSMYLCASGLTGRNTEAFFGQGTRLTVV.

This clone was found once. CDR3 sequence: CASSFGQGDTDTQYF. CDR3 sequence (DNA): TGTGCCAGCAGCTTCGGACAGGGTGACACAGATACGCAGTATTTT. The J gene is TRBJ2-3, the V gene TRBV7-9, with 8 bases identical to TRBD1. The V gene end was trimmed by 3 bases and the J gene end by 2 bases; junction bases not matched to a gene: 4. The CDR3 totals 15 residues. Per germline, CDR1 SEHNR and CDR2 FQNEAQ (reference sequence).

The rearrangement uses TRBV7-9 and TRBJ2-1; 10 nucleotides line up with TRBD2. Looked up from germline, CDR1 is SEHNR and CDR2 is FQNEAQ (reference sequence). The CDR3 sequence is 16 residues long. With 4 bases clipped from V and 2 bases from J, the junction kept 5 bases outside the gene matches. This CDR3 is CASSSTGTSAYNEQFF. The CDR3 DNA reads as TGTGCCAGCAGCTCGACCGGGACTAGCGCCTACAATGAGCAGTTCTTC. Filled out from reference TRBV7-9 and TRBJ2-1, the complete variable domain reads DTGVSQNPRHKITKRGQNVTFRCDPISEHNRLYWYRQTLGQGPEFLTYFQNEAQLEKSRLLSDRFSAERPKGSFSTLEIQRTEQGDSAMYLCASSSTGTSAYNEQFFGPGTRLTVL.

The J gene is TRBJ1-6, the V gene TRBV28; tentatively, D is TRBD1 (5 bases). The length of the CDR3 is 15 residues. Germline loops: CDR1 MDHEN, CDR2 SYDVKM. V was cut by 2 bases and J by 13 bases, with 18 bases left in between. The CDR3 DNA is TGTGCCAGCAGTTTAGGTGGGGGGAGCGACTTGCCCCTCCACTTT. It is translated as CASSLGGGSDLPLHF.

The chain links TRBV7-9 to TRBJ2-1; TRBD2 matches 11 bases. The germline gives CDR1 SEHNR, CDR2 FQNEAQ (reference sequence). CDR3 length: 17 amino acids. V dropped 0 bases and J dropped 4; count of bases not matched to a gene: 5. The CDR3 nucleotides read TGTGCCAGCAGCTTAGCGCGGGGACTAGCGGCTTACAATGAGCAGTTCTTC. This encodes CASSLARGLAAYNEQFF. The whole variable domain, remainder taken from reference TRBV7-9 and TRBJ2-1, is DTGVSQNPRHKITKRGQNVTFRCDPISEHNRLYWYRQTLGQGPEFLTYFQNEAQLEKSRLLSDRFSAERPKGSFSTLEIQRTEQGDSAMYLCASSLARGLAAYNEQFFGPGTRLTVL.

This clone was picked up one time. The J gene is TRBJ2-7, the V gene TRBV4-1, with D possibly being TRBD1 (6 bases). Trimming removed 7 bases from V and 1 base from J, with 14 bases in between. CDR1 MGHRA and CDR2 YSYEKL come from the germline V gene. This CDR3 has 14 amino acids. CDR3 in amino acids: CASNPETGSYEQYF. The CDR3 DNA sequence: TGCGCCAGCAACCCGGAGACAGGTTCCTACGAGCAGTACTTC.